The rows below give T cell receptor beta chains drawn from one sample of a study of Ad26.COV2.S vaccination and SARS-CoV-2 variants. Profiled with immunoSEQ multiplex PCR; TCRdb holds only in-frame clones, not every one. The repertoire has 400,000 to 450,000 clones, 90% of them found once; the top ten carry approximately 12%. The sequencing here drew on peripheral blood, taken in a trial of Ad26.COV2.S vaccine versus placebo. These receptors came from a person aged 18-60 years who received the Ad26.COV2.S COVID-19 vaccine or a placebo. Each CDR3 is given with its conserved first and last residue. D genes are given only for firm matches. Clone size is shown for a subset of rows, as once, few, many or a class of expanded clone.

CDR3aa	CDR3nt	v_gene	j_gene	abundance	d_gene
CASSGAGGGGETQYF	TGTGCCAGCAGCGGAGCGGGAGGGGGTGGTGAGACCCAGTACTTC	TRBV7-2	TRBJ2-5	.	TRBD2
CASSPQGAYQPQHF	TGTGCCAGCAGCCCTCAGGGGGCATATCAGCCCCAGCATTTT	TRBV28	TRBJ1-5	.	TRBD1
CASSQDQGGVAAYEQYF	TGCGCCAGCAGCCAAGATCAAGGGGGAGTAGCGGCCTACGAGCAGTACTTC	TRBV4-3	TRBJ2-7	.	.
CASQPPSQLAGELFF	TGTGCCAGCCAGCCGCCAAGCCAGCTAGCCGGGGAGCTGTTTTTT	TRBV19	TRBJ2-2	.	.
CASSQDYVGREFYEQYF	TGCGCCAGCAGCCAAGATTATGTTGGGCGGGAGTTTTACGAGCAGTACTTC	TRBV4-3	TRBJ2-7	.	TRBD2
CATSDQRDINEKLFF	TGTGCCACCAGTGATCAGCGGGACATTAATGAAAAACTGTTTTTT	TRBV24-1	TRBJ1-4	.	.
CASSLWREGWTSGRPSYNEQFF	TGTGCCAGCAGTCTCTGGCGGGAGGGCTGGACTAGCGGGAGGCCCTCCTACAATGAGCAGTTCTTC	TRBV27	TRBJ2-1	.	TRBD2
CANPGEGHYEQYF	TGCGCCAACCCTGGAGAGGGACACTACGAGCAGTACTTC	TRBV23-1	TRBJ2-7	.	.
CASSLELADLDEQFF	TGTGCCAGCAGCTTGGAACTAGCGGACCTCGATGAGCAGTTCTTC	TRBV5-4	TRBJ2-1	.	TRBD2
CASPTNTEAFF	TGTGCCAGCCCAACCAACACTGAAGCTTTCTTT	TRBV2	TRBJ1-1	.	.
CASSLLGPYSEHSEAFF	TGTGCCAGCAGCTTACTGGGACCTTATTCAGAACATTCTGAAGCTTTCTTT	TRBV7-2	TRBJ1-1	few	.
CASSTSWGTTEAFF	TGTGCCAGCAGTACCTCTTGGGGCACCACTGAAGCTTTCTTT	TRBV6-5	TRBJ1-1	.	.
CASKEYNEQFF	TGTGCCAGCAAGGAGTACAATGAGCAGTTCTTC	TRBV2	TRBJ2-1	.	.
CASSPPPLGAKNIQYF	TGTGCCAGCAGCCCCCCCCCGTTGGGAGCCAAAAACATTCAGTACTTC	TRBV11-2	TRBJ2-4	.	.
CASSYSEGFNTEAFF	TGTGCCAGCAGTTACTCAGAAGGGTTTAACACTGAAGCTTTCTTT	TRBV6-2/TRBV6-3	TRBJ1-1	once	.
CASSSGTSAYNEQFF	TGTGCCAGCAGCTCTGGGACTAGCGCGTACAATGAGCAGTTCTTC	TRBV27	TRBJ2-1	once	TRBD2
CASRGGGTGEEAFF	TGTGCCAGCAGGGGAGGAGGGACAGGGGAGGAAGCTTTCTTT	TRBV2	TRBJ1-1	.	TRBD1
CATGTSRGYNEQFF	TGTGCCACTGGGACTAGCCGAGGCTACAATGAGCAGTTCTTC	TRBV15	TRBJ2-1	.	TRBD2
CASKQWEGYPDTQYF	TGTGCCAGCAAGCAGTGGGAGGGATACCCAGATACGCAGTATTTT	TRBV6-5	TRBJ2-3	.	TRBD2
CASSIGGRAEAFF	TGTGCCAGTAGTATAGGAGGGAGGGCTGAAGCTTTCTTT	TRBV19	TRBJ1-1	.	.
CASSLYTGELFF	TGTGCCAGCAGTTTGTACACCGGGGAGCTGTTTTTT	TRBV6-2/TRBV6-3	TRBJ2-2	.	.
CASSRAGTYEQYF	TGTGCCAGCAGCCGAGCGGGAACCTACGAGCAGTACTTC	TRBV7-8	TRBJ2-7	.	TRBD2
CASSLGGTSGVSYEQYF	TGTGCCAGCAGCTTAGGGGGGACTAGCGGAGTCTCCTACGAGCAGTACTTC	TRBV7-8	TRBJ2-7	.	TRBD2
CASSQYTATYEQYF	TGTGCCAGCAGCCAGTATACAGCTACCTACGAGCAGTACTTC	TRBV7-2	TRBJ2-7	.	.
CASSYPPWSGQETQYF	TGTGCCAGCAGTTACCCGCCTTGGAGCGGCCAAGAGACCCAGTACTTC	TRBV6-2/TRBV6-3	TRBJ2-5	.	.
CASSLRNTEAFF	TGCGCCAGCAGCTTACGTAACACTGAAGCTTTCTTT	TRBV5-1	TRBJ1-1	.	.
CASSYGTGTSAEQYF	TGTGCCAGCAGTTACGGGACAGGGACTTCGGCCGAGCAGTACTTC	TRBV6-5	TRBJ2-7	.	TRBD1
CASSPPGPHDRYGYTF	TGTGCCAGCAGTCCCCCAGGCCCCCATGATAGGTATGGCTACACCTTC	TRBV28	TRBJ1-2	.	.
CASSYSMEAGGYTF	TGTGCCAGCAGTTACTCGATGGAAGCAGGTGGCTACACCTTC	TRBV6-6	TRBJ1-2	once	.
CASSLMGANVLTF	TGTGCCAGCAGCCTTATGGGGGCCAACGTCCTGACTTTC	TRBV27	TRBJ2-6	.	.
CSARREGGLFF	TGCAGTGCTAGAAGGGAGGGGGGACTGTTTTTT	TRBV20-1	TRBJ1-4	.	.
CASSSQNEQYF	TGTGCCAGCAGCAGCCAAAACGAGCAGTACTTC	TRBV7-8	TRBJ2-7	.	.
CASSLSQPQHF	TGTGCCAGCAGTTTAAGCCAGCCCCAGCATTTT	TRBV12-3/TRBV12-4	TRBJ1-5	once	.
CATSDFEAGWETQYF	TGTGCCACCAGTGATTTTGAGGCAGGGTGGGAGACCCAGTACTTC	TRBV24-1	TRBJ2-5	.	.
CASRGGTANNEQFF	TGCGCCAGCAGGGGGGGGACAGCTAACAATGAGCAGTTCTTC	TRBV5-1	TRBJ2-1	once	.
CASRQLAGGTDTQYF	TGTGCCAGCAGGCAGCTAGCGGGAGGGACAGATACGCAGTATTTT	TRBV6-4	TRBJ2-3	.	TRBD2
CASSQALPQETEAFF	TGTGCCAGCAGCCAAGCTTTACCTCAGGAGACTGAAGCTTTCTTT	TRBV3-1/TRBV3-2	TRBJ1-1	.	.
CASLFDRGANQPQHF	TGCGCCAGCTTATTCGACAGGGGTGCTAATCAGCCCCAGCATTTT	TRBV23-1	TRBJ1-5	.	TRBD1
CASSLYLTARGGYTF	TGTGCCAGCAGTTTATACTTAACCGCCCGCGGTGGCTACACCTTC	TRBV28	TRBJ1-2	.	.
CASSMYDNSYEQYF	TGTGCCAGTAGTATGTATGACAACTCCTACGAGCAGTACTTC	TRBV19	TRBJ2-7	.	.
CSVEGVAGSPNEQFF	TGCAGCGTTGAAGGGGTAGCGGGCAGCCCCAATGAGCAGTTCTTC	TRBV29-1	TRBJ2-1	.	TRBD2
CAISEKGVLAFF	TGTGCCATCAGTGAGAAAGGGGTTCTGGCTTTCTTT	TRBV10-3	TRBJ1-1	.	.
CASSRQAYNEQFF	TGTGCCAGCAGCCGACAGGCCTACAATGAGCAGTTCTTC	TRBV28	TRBJ2-1	once	.
CASSPGQVSGELFF	TGTGCCAGCAGCCCGGGACAGGTCTCCGGGGAGCTGTTTTTT	TRBV27	TRBJ2-2	.	TRBD1
CASNAHDSLIDTTNEKLFF	TGTGCCAGCAACGCCCATGACAGCCTGATTGATACAACTAATGAAAAACTGTTTTTT	TRBV19	TRBJ1-4	few	.
CASSQEIAGATGNIQYF	TGTGCCAGCAGCCAAGAAATAGCGGGAGCCACCGGAAACATTCAGTACTTC	TRBV4-2	TRBJ2-4	.	TRBD2
CSAHVRTGSYNEQFF	TGCAGCGCCCATGTTCGCACCGGCTCCTACAATGAGCAGTTCTTC	TRBV29-1	TRBJ2-1	.	.
CASSRKNTGELFF	TGTGCCAGCAGTCGGAAGAACACCGGGGAGCTGTTTTTT	TRBV9	TRBJ2-2	.	.
CASSRGASNQPQHF	TGTGCCAGTAGTAGGGGGGCTAGCAATCAGCCCCAGCATTTT	TRBV19	TRBJ1-5	few	.
CASRPGLAGPGRDTQYF	TGTGCCAGCAGGCCGGGACTAGCGGGACCTGGAAGGGATACGCAGTATTTT	TRBV27	TRBJ2-3	.	TRBD2
CASSQFGGRLETQYF	TGTGCCAGCAGCCAATTTGGGGGGCGGCTAGAGACCCAGTACTTC	TRBV3-1/TRBV3-2	TRBJ2-5	.	.